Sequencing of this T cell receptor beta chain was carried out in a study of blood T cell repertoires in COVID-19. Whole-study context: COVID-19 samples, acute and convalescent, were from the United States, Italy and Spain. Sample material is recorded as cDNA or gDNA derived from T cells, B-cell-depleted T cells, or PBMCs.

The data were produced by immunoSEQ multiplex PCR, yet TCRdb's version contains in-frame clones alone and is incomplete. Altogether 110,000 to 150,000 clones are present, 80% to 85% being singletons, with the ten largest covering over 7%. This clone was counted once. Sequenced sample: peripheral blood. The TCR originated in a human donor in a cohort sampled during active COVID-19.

CDR3 bases: TGTGCCAGCAGGTTCACAGGGGGGAACTATGGCTACACCTTC. This sequence encodes CASRFTGGNYGYTF. The V gene is TRBV6-5, the J gene TRBJ1-2; TRBD1 agrees at 8 bases. CDR1 is MNHEY, CDR2 SVGAGI, per germline. This CDR3 comprises 14 residues. The V and J ends lost 6 bases and 2 bases, in that order; junction bases with no gene match: 5.